These 2 T cell receptor beta chains came from one sample sequenced in a study of T cell repertoires in aging, cancer and after chemotherapy (dated by TCRdb to between 2019 and 2020). Sequenced using an Illumina MiSeq. Multiplex touch-down PCR with a mixed TRB-A/B primer pool was used to amplify rearranged TRB sequences covering the V, D and J segments. The raw public data were reprocessed by TCRdb itself: fastp quality trimming at Q25, MiXCR clonotype calling, in-frame beta chains only. Each record represents a unique CDR3 protein, reported with the most common genes and DNA among its rows. The table for this sample lists 4,900 or so distinct CDR3 sequences; about 28% of them were counted only once. The ten largest clones take up about a sixth of the sample. Genomic DNA extracted from peripheral blood, rather than sorted cells or RNA, was used as the source for amplification of TCR beta rearrangements.

The sequencing input was blood. Every receptor here comes from a human donor in good health.

J is TRBJ2-2 and V is TRBV20-1; D call uncertain. V was pared by 3 bases and J by 3 bases, with 8 bases between. Per the germline V gene, CDR1 is DFQATT and CDR2 is SNEGSKA (reference sequence). This CDR3 is built from 13 residues. DNA for the CDR3: TGCAGTGCTAGCTCTCGGTACACCGGGGAGCTGTTTTTT. Its protein is CSASSRYTGELFF.

The V call is TRBV4-3, the J call TRBJ2-7; 7 bases align to TRBD1. With 8 bases clipped from V and 0 bases from J, the junction kept 13 bases outside the gene matches. CDR1 and CDR2 (germline): LGHNA, YSLEER. This CDR3 comprises 16 residues. CDR3 sequence: CASADTGTASSYEQYF. In DNA form, the CDR3 reads TGCGCCAGCGCCGACACCGGGACAGCGTCCTCCTACGAGCAGTACTTC.